This T cell receptor beta chain derives from a study of cytomegalovirus exposure and HLA in healthy donors. The overall study: Roughly 180 million T cells yielded more than 90 million unique TCR beta sequences, as an earlier analysis found.

Whole-study findings and limits: Accurate predictions that matched the HLA-A and HLA-B alleles of most subjects were reportedly made from TCR beta sequences. Likely technical artifact: a cluster of highly shared sequence variants.

Both 60 Vbeta primers and 13 Jbeta primers went into the PCR. Sequencing was performed with immunoSEQ multiplex PCR; in TCRdb, only in-frame clones are kept and a portion is missing. The data hold approximately 170,000 clones, with 75% to 90% observed a single time. Comments on this clone: Its antigen is undetermined.

Germline V gives CDR1 SGHAT, CDR2 FQNNGV. Trimming removed 5 bases from V and 7 bases from J; junction bases left unmatched: 6. This CDR3 contains 13 residues. The CMV serostatus of this donor went unrecorded. Sequencing used PBMCs. V gene TRBV11-2 combines with J gene TRBJ1-2, with TRBD1 matching over 8 bases. The TCR sequence derives from a human donor in good health. The CDR3 region has the DNA TGTGCCAGCAGCCCCGGACAGGGAGGTGGCTACACCTTC. It specifies CASSPGQGGGYTF.